The following is a T cell receptor (beta chain) sequence with its context. Method: immunoSEQ multiplex PCR; TCRdb's copy keeps in-frame clones and lacks some. Here the sample spans around 31,000 clones, about nine tenths being singletons. The data originate from a study of OX40 agonist ivuxolimab in advanced cancers. The CDR3 is 17 amino acids. In germline, CDR1 is MNHGY, CDR2 SVAAGI. V was pared by 8 bases and J by 4 bases, with 17 bases of the junction left unmatched. The sequences come from CD4+ or CD8+ T cells sorted from blood, collected in a trial of the OX40 agonist ivuxolimab. V gene TRBV6-9 combines with J gene TRBJ2-3, with TRBD2 matching over 8 bases. The clonotype comes from an adult with an advanced solid tumor such as melanoma, head and neck, liver or kidney cancer. The DNA for the CDR3 is TGTGCCAGCGGCAACGACTTGACTAGCGCAAGATCAGATACGCAGTATTTT. It codes for CASGNDLTSARSDTQYF.